In this sample, the clone carrying this T cell receptor (beta chain) turned up many times. Via MiXCR, TCRdb re-called the PCR reads, giving one row per CDR3 protein. Of roughly 320,000 distinct CDR3 sequences in the sample, about a fifth were seen once. CDR3 size: 14 residues. Trimming removed 4 bases at V and 1 base at J, with 11 bases between. The germline gives CDR1 SEHNR, CDR2 FQNEAQ (reference sequence). Naive CD8 T cell sorting was performed on the CD8+CD4-CCR7+CD45RA+ phenotype. The sample is drawn from a study of molecular identifiers for immune sequencing clone quantification. This clonotype was sampled from a human donor in good health. Some libraries in this study had Jurkat cell RNA spiked in. This sequence joins TRBV7-9 and TRBJ2-7, with D possibly being TRBD1 or TRBD2 (7 bases each). Material: naive CD8+ T cells from blood, with Jurkat cell RNA spiked in. The subset is: FACS-sorted CD8+CD4-CCR7+CD45RA+ naive T cells. The CDR3 sequence is CASSSRGGSYEQYF. The CDR3 DNA is TGTGCCAGCAGCTCCAGGGGGGGGTCCTACGAGCAGTACTTC. The full variable domain, its missing parts supplied by reference TRBV7-9 and TRBJ2-7, is DTGVSQNPRHKITKRGQNVTFRCDPISEHNRLYWYRQTLGQGPEFLTYFQNEAQLEKSRLLSDRFSAERPKGSFSTLEIQRTEQGDSAMYLCASSSRGGSYEQYFGPGTRLTVT.